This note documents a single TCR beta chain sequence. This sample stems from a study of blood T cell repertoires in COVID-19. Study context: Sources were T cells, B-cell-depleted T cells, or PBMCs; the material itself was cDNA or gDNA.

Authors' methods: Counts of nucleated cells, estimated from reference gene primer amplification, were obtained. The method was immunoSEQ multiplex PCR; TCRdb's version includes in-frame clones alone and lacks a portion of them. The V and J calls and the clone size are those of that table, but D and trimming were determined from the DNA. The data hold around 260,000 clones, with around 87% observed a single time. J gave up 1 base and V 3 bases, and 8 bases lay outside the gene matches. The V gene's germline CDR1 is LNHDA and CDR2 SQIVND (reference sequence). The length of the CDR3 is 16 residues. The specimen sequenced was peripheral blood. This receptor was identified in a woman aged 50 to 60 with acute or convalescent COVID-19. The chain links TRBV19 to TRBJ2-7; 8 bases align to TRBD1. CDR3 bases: TGTGCCAGTAGTATGCACGCAGGGGGCTTATCCTACGAGCAGTACTTC. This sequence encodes CASSMHAGGLSYEQYF.